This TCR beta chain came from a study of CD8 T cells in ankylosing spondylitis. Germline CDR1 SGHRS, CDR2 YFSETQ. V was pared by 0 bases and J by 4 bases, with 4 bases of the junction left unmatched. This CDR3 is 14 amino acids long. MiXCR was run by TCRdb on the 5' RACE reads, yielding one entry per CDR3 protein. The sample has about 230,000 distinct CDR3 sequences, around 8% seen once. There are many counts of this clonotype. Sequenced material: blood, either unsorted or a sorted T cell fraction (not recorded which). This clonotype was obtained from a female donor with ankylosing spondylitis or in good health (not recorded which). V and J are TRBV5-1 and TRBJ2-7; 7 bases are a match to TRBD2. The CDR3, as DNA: TGCGCCAGCAGCTTGGTCGCGGGAGAGTACGAGCAGTACTTC. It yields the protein CASSLVAGEYEQYF. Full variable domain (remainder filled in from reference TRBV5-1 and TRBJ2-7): KAGVTQTPRYLIKTRGQQVTLSCSPISGHRSVSWYQQTPGQGLQFLFEYFSETQRNKGNFPGRFSGRQFSNSRSEMNVSTLELGDSALYLCASSLVAGEYEQYFGPGTRLTVT.